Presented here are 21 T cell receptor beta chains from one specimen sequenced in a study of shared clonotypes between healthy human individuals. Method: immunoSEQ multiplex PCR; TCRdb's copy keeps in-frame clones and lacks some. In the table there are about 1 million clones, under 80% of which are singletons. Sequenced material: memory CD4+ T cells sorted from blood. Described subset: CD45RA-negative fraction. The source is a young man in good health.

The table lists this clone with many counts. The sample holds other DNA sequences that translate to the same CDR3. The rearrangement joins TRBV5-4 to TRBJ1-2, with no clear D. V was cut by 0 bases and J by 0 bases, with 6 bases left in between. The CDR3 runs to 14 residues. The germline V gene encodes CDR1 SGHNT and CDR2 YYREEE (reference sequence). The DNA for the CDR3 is TGTGCCAGCAGCTTGGGGAGAACTAACTATGGCTACACCTTC. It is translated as CASSLGRTNYGYTF.

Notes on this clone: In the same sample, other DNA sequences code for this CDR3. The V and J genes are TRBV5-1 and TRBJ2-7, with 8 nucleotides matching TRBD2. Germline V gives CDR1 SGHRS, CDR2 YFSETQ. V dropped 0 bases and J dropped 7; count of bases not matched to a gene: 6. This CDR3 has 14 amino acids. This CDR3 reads CASSLEAGGREQYF. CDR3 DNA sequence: TGCGCCAGCAGCTTGGAGGCGGGGGGCAGGGAGCAGTACTTC.

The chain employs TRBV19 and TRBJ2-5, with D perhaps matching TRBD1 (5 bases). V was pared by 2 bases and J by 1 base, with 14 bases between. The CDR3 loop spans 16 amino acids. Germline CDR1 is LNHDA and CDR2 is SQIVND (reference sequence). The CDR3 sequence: CASSISRQDTQETQYF. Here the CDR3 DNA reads TGTGCCAGTAGTATATCCCGGCAGGACACCCAAGAGACCCAGTACTTC. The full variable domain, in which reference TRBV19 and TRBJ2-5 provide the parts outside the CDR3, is DGGITQSPKYLFRKEGQNVTLSCEQNLNHDAMYWYRQDPGQGLRLIYYSQIVNDFQKGDIAEGYSVSREKKESFPLTVTSAQKNPTAFYLCASSISRQDTQETQYFGPGTRLLVL.

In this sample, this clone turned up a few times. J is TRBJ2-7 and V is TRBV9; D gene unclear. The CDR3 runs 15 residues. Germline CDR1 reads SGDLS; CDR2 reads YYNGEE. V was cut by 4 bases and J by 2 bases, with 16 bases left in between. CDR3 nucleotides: TGTGCCAGCAGCCCCCTGGAGCCCTTTACCTACGAGCAGTACTTC. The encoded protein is CASSPLEPFTYEQYF.

The CDR3 is CASRVTRGEQYF. In nucleotides, the CDR3 is TGTGCCAGCAGGGTGACTAGGGGTGAGCAGTACTTC. The rearrangement uses TRBV2 and TRBJ2-7; D perhaps matches TRBD2 (6 bases). The CDR3 length is 12 residues. V lost 6 bases and J 7 bases, leaving 13 bases between the germline ends. Per germline, CDR1 SNHLY and CDR2 FYNNEI.

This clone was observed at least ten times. In DNA, the CDR3 is TGTGCCAGCTCATATCCCTCTTTAGGGGGTAGGACTGAAGCTTTCTTT. Translating gives CASSYPSLGGRTEAFF. The chain links TRBV18 to TRBJ1-1; TRBD1 is a possible D gene (6 bases). CDR1 and CDR2 (germline): KGHSH, LQKENI. CDR3 length equals 16 residues. V dropped 5 bases and J dropped 5 bases, with 21 bases sitting between them.

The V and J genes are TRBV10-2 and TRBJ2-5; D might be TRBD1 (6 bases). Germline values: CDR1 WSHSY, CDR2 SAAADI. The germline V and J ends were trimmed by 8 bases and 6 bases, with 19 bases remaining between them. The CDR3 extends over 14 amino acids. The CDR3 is CASRRGGEVKTQYF. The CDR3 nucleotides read TGCGCCAGCCGGCGAGGGGGAGAGGTGAAGACCCAGTACTTC.

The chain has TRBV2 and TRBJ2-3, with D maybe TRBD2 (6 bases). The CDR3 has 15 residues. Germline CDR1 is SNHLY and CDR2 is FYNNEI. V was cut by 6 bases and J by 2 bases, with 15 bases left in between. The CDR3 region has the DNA TGTGCCAGCAGGACGACTAGGATTTCCACAGATACGCAGTATTTT. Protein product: CASRTTRISTDTQYF.

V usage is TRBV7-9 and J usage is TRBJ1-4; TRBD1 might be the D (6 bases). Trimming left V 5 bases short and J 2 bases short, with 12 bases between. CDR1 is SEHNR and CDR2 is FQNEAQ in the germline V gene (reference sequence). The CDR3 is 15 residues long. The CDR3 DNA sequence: TGTGCCAGCAGCCTCACAGGGTTCACTAATGAAAAACTGTTTTTT. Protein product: CASSLTGFTNEKLFF. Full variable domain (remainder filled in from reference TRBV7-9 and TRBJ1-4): DTGVSQNPRHKITKRGQNVTFRCDPISEHNRLYWYRQTLGQGPEFLTYFQNEAQLEKSRLLSDRFSAERPKGSFSTLEIQRTEQGDSAMYLCASSLTGFTNEKLFFGSGTQLSVL.

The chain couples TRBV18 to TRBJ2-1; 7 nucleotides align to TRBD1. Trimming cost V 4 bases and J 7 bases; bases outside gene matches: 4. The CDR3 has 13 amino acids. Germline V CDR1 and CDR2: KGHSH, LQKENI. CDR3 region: CASSRRQGNEQFF. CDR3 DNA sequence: TGTGCCAGCTCACGACGACAGGGTAATGAGCAGTTCTTC.

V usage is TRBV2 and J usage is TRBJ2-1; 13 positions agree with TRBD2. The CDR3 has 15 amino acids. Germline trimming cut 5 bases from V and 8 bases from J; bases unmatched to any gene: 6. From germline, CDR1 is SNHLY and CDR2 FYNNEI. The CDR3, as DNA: TGTGCCAGCAGTCCCAGGACTAGCGGGGGCGATGAGCAGTTCTTC. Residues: CASSPRTSGGDEQFF.

CDR3 protein: CASSPPGLDYEQYF. As DNA, the CDR3 is TGTGCCAGCAGCCCCCCGGGACTTGACTACGAGCAGTACTTC. The chain joins TRBV5-4 to TRBJ2-5, with D maybe TRBD2 (6 bases). The last part of the DNA fits TRBJ2-7 better; the J call may be wrong. The CDR3 totals 14 residues. Germline-derived CDR1 and CDR2 are SGHNT and YYREEE (reference sequence).

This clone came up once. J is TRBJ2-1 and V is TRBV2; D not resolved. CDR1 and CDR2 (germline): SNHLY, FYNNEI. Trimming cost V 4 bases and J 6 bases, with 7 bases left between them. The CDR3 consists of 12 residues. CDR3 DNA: TGTGCCAGCAGTGCCCGGGCCAATGAGCAGTTCTTC. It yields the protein CASSARANEQFF. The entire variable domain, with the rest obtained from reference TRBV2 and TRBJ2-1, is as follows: EPEVTQTPSHQVTQMGQEVILRCVPISNHLYFYWYRQILGQKVEFLVSFYNNEISEKSEIFDDQFSVERPDGSNFTLKIRSTKLEDSAMYFCASSARANEQFFGPGTRLTVL.

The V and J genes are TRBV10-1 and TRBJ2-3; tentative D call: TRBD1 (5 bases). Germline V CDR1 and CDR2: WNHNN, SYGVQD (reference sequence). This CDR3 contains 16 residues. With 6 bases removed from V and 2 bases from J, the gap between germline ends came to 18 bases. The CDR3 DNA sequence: TGCGCCAGCAGACCTAGACAAGGGGCCCTCACAGATACGCAGTATTTT. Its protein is CASRPRQGALTDTQYF.

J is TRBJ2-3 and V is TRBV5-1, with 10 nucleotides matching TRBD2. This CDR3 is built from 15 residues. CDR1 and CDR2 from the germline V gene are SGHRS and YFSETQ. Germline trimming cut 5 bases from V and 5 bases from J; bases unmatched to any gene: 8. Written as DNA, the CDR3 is TGCGCCAGCAGTTCCCTAGCGGGAGCCGTAGATACGCAGTATTTT. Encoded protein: CASSSLAGAVDTQYF.

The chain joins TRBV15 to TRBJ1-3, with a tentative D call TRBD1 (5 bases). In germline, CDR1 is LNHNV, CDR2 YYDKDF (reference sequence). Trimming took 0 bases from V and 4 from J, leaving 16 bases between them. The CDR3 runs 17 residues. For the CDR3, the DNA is TGTGCCACCAGCAGAGAAAGGTTCAGGGAATCCGGAAACACCATATATTTT. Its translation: CATSRERFRESGNTIYF.

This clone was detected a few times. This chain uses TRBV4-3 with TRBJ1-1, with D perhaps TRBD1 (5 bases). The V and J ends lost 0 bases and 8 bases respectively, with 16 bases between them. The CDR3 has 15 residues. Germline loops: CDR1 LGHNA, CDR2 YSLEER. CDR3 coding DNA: TGCGCCAGCAGCCAAGATCGAGCAGGGTGGGCAGAAGCTTTCTTT. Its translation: CASSQDRAGWAEAFF.

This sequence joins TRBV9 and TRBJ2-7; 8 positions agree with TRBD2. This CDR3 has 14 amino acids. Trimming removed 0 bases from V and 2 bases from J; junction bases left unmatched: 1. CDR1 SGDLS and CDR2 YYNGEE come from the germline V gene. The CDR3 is CASSVAGGTYEQYF. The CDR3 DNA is TGTGCCAGCAGCGTAGCGGGGGGGACCTACGAGCAGTACTTC.

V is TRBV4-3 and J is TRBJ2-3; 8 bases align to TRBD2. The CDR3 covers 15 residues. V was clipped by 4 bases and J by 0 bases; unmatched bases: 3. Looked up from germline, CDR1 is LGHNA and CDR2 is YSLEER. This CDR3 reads CASSPSGGSTDTQYF. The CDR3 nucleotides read TGCGCCAGCAGCCCTTCGGGGGGGAGCACAGATACGCAGTATTTT.

DNA of the CDR3: TGTGCCAGCAGCGGACGATCGCGGGGGGGCGCCGGGGAGCTGTTTTTT. As protein: CASSGRSRGGAGELFF. The V call is TRBV9, the J call TRBJ2-2, with 9 nucleotides matching TRBD2. The CDR3 runs 16 residues. Per germline, CDR1 SGDLS and CDR2 YYNGEE. J was trimmed by 6 bases and V by 3 bases; bases with no gene match: 9.

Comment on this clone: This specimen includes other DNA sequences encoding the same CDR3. The CDR3 coding sequence is TGCGCCAGCAGTGAAGGCCTTAGCACAGATACGCAGTATTTT. It yields the protein CASSEGLSTDTQYF. This sequence joins TRBV10-1 and TRBJ2-3; D ambiguous. Trimming removed 3 bases at V and 0 bases at J, with 7 bases between. The germline gives CDR1 WNHNN, CDR2 SYGVQD (reference sequence). The CDR3 totals 14 residues.